Below, 26 T cell receptor beta chains from the same sample are listed, as sequenced in a study of T cell responses to AZD1222 COVID-19 vaccine. Generated by immunoSEQ multiplex PCR, the TCRdb table keeps only in-frame clones and is missing some. The table lists about 150,000 clones, approximately 91% of them singletons. Specimen: peripheral blood, collected 28 days after the second AZD1222 dose. These receptors all come from an adult who received the AZD1222 COVID-19 vaccine.

The gene calls are TRBV5-6 and TRBJ1-2, with D uncertain. V shed 7 bases and J shed 1 base, with 11 bases lying between them. The CDR3 covers 13 residues. Germline-derived CDR1 and CDR2 are SGHDT and YYEEEE. CDR3 region: CASRRWGNYGYTF. The CDR3 region has the DNA TGTGCCAGCCGGAGGTGGGGTAACTATGGCTACACCTTC.

The chain couples TRBV6-6 to TRBJ1-1; possible D gene TRBD1, 5 bases. From germline, CDR1 is MNHNY and CDR2 SVGAGI (reference sequence). The V gene lost 4 bases and the J gene lost 6 bases, with 15 bases spanning the gap. This CDR3 has 14 residues. CDR3 bases: TGTGCCAGCAGTTCCACGGGGGGGTTTGCTGAAGCTTTCTTT. Protein sequence: CASSSTGGFAEAFF.

The chain uses TRBV7-9 and TRBJ2-1; D perhaps matches TRBD2 (6 bases). This CDR3 spans 19 amino acids. Looked up from germline, CDR1 is SEHNR and CDR2 is FQNEAQ (reference sequence). V was clipped by 5 bases and J by 4 bases, with 27 bases between them. The CDR3 loop is CASSPPIGARRGSYNEQFF. The CDR3 nucleotides read TGTGCCAGCAGCCCGCCGATCGGGGCTAGGAGGGGATCATACAATGAGCAGTTCTTC.

The V call is TRBV27, the J call TRBJ2-7; D is ambiguous. Germline CDR1 is MNHEY and CDR2 is SMNVEV (reference sequence). The CDR3 runs 13 residues. V was cut by 5 bases and J by 2 bases, with 10 bases left in between. CDR3 sequence reads: CASSVARPYEQYF. The CDR3 DNA follows: TGTGCCAGCAGTGTGGCGCGCCCCTACGAGCAGTACTTC.

The chain employs TRBV6-2 or TRBV6-3 and TRBJ2-7, with 9 bases matching TRBD1. Germline assignment: CDR1 MNHEY and CDR2 SVGEGT. This CDR3 is 15 amino acids long. V shed 0 bases, J shed 6 bases, and the junction held 6 bases outside the gene matches. This CDR3 reads CASSYSIGTGTEQYF. DNA of the CDR3: TGTGCCAGCAGTTACTCGATAGGGACAGGGACCGAGCAGTACTTC.

The chain recombines TRBV5-5 with TRBJ2-3, with D possibly called TRBD1 or TRBD2 (5 bases each). The CDR3 is 14 residues long. Looked up from germline, CDR1 is SGHKS and CDR2 is YYEKEE (reference sequence). V was pared by 7 bases and J by 6 bases, with 18 bases between. The DNA of the CDR3 is TGTGCCAGCGGCAGGGAGCGGACGTCGGATACGCAGTATTTT. This gives the protein CASGRERTSDTQYF. Complete variable domain (other parts from reference TRBV5-5 and TRBJ2-3): DAGVTQSPTHLIKTRGQQVTLRCSPISGHKSVSWYQQVLGQGPQFIFQYYEKEERGRGNFPDRFSARQFPNYSSELNVNALLLGDSALYLCASGRERTSDTQYFGPGTRLTVL.

The CDR3, as DNA: TGTGCCAGCAGTTACTTTCCCACGGGGGGGCGACAGTTCTTC. Protein sequence: CASSYFPTGGRQFF. The rearrangement links TRBV6-2 or TRBV6-3 to TRBJ2-1; TRBD2 agrees at 8 bases. The length of the CDR3 is 14 residues. V dropped 1 base and J dropped 13; count of bases not matched to a gene: 9. Germline CDR1 and CDR2: MNHEY and SVGEGT.

The genes are TRBV27 and TRBJ2-2; D unclear. Trimming left V 4 bases short and J 0 bases short, with 12 bases between. This CDR3 contains 16 residues. Germline V gene lookup returns CDR1 MNHEY and CDR2 SMNVEV (reference sequence). The CDR3 DNA reads TGTGCCAGCAGTTATAGGCTGCTCGCGAACACCGGGGAGCTGTTTTTT. Protein product: CASSYRLLANTGELFF.

This chain uses TRBV11-2 with TRBJ1-5; tentative D call: TRBD1 (5 bases). The V end lost 3 bases, the J end lost 5 bases, and 8 bases lay between the germline ends. This CDR3 comprises 13 residues. Germline assignment: CDR1 SGHAT and CDR2 FQNNGV. For the CDR3, the DNA is TGTGCCAGCAGCTTGGGGCTCGATCAGCCCCAGCATTTT. Translated, it gives CASSLGLDQPQHF.

The chain links TRBV27 to TRBJ1-6, with a possible D match to TRBD1 (5 bases). V was shortened by 6 bases and J by 0 bases, with 18 bases between the two germline ends. The CDR3 runs to 18 residues. Germline CDR1 reads MNHEY; CDR2 reads SMNVEV (reference sequence). The CDR3 DNA reads TGTGCCAGCAGCCCCCCGGACATCCCCCTCTCCTATAATTCACCCCTCCACTTT. It translates to CASSPPDIPLSYNSPLHF.

This clone was seen once. The chain is built from TRBV11-3 and TRBJ2-3, with 9 bases lining up with TRBD2. The junction had 12 bases not matched to a gene; V was cut back by 5 bases and J by 6 bases. CDR1 is SGHNT, CDR2 YENEEA, per germline. The CDR3 is 16 residues long. The CDR3 nucleotides read TGTGCCAGCAGCCCCGGGGGACTAGCAGGACTGGATACGCAGTATTTT. It translates to CASSPGGLAGLDTQYF.

The chain couples TRBV5-6 to TRBJ1-4; 7 bases map to TRBD1. The trim removed 3 bases at V and 11 bases at J, leaving 10 bases unmatched. The CDR3 runs 14 residues. The germline CDR1 and CDR2 sequences are SGHDT and YYEEEE. CDR3 coding DNA: TGTGCCAGCAGCTCCGGGACAGTTTTTGATAAACTGTTTTTT. It translates to CASSSGTVFDKLFF.

This chain links TRBV21-1 with TRBJ2-1; TRBD1 was called by the table and not checked on the DNA. TRBV21-1 is a pseudogene locus. This CDR3 comprises 18 residues. This CDR3 reads CASSNPYTGGLLDNEQFF. The CDR3 nucleotides are TGTGCCAGCAGCAATCCTTATACAGGGGGGCTTCTTGACAATGAGCAGTTCTTC.

This clone showed up just once. The chain combines TRBV5-1 with TRBJ2-3, with 8 bases lining up with TRBD2. The germline V gene has CDR1 SGHRS and CDR2 YFSETQ. CDR3 length: 18 residues. V was clipped by 0 bases and J by 3 bases; unmatched bases: 12. The CDR3 sequence: CASSLGPRGGIGTDTQYF. In DNA form, the CDR3 reads TGCGCCAGCAGCTTGGGGCCCCGGGGGGGGATTGGGACAGATACGCAGTATTTT.

The count of this clone is one. The chain is built from TRBV30 and TRBJ1-4; 9 bases line up with TRBD1. Germline assignment: CDR1 GTSNPN and CDR2 SVGIG (reference sequence). J was trimmed by 8 bases and V by 0 bases; bases with no gene match: 7. The CDR3 spans 15 residues. For the CDR3, the DNA is TGTGCCTGGAGTGTTGAACAGGGGGCGCAGGAAAAACTGTTTTTT. It yields the protein CAWSVEQGAQEKLFF. The entire variable domain, with the rest obtained from reference TRBV30 and TRBJ1-4, is as follows: SQTIHQWPATLVQPVGSPLSLECTVEGTSNPNLYWYRQAAGRGLQLLFYSVGIGQISSEVPQNLSASRPQDRQFILSSKKLLLSDSGFYLCAWSVEQGAQEKLFFGSGTQLSVL.

The V and J genes are TRBV4-1 and TRBJ2-7, with TRBD1 identical over 7 bases. The CDR3 spans 15 residues. V lost 2 bases, J lost 2 bases, and 6 bases stayed unmatched. Germline CDR1 MGHRA, CDR2 YSYEKL. CDR3 in DNA: TGCGCCAGCAGCCAACCTGACAGGGTCGCCTACGAGCAGTACTTC. Translated, it gives CASSQPDRVAYEQYF.

This chain joins TRBV5-1 and TRBJ2-1; D might be TRBD1 (5 bases). V was pared by 5 bases and J by 0 bases, with 12 bases between. Germline V gives CDR1 SGHRS, CDR2 YFSETQ. The CDR3 is 15 residues long. The CDR3 nucleotides read TGCGCCAGCAGGGGGCAGCCGAGCTCCTACAATGAGCAGTTCTTC. Translation: CASRGQPSSYNEQFF.

This clone was counted a single time. The rearrangement uses TRBV18 and TRBJ1-4; D unresolved. CDR1 and CDR2 (germline): KGHSH, LQKENI. V was shortened by 2 bases and J by 0 bases, with 4 bases between the two germline ends. This CDR3 contains 14 residues. Here the CDR3 reads CASSPTPTNEKLFF. CDR3 bases: TGTGCCAGCTCACCAACGCCAACTAATGAAAAACTGTTTTTT.

V usage is TRBV7-9 and J usage is TRBJ1-2; D is uncertain. The V gene lost 1 base and the J gene lost 4 bases, with 10 bases spanning the gap. The CDR3 totals 14 residues. The germline gives CDR1 SEHNR, CDR2 FQNEAQ (reference sequence). CDR3 DNA sequence: TGTGCCAGCAGCTTAGTGGCAACCAGCTATGGCTACACCTTC. Its translation is CASSLVATSYGYTF.

The rearrangement uses TRBV5-6 and TRBJ1-2, with D tentatively TRBD1 (5 bases). The germline CDR1 and CDR2 sequences are SGHDT and YYEEEE. V was cut by 0 bases and J by 8 bases, with 5 bases left in between. There are 11 residues in the CDR3. The CDR3 DNA sequence: TGTGCCAGCAGCTTGGAGGGGGGCTACACCTTC. Protein product: CASSLEGGYTF.

This clone was seen just once. V is TRBV2 and J is TRBJ1-1; 7 nucleotides agree with TRBD1. V was clipped by 3 bases and J by 0 bases; unmatched bases: 10. This CDR3 spans 17 amino acids. From germline, CDR1 is SNHLY and CDR2 FYNNEI. In nucleotides, the CDR3 is TGTGCCAGCAGTGACCCGGGGGAGGGGGCATTGAACACTGAAGCTTTCTTT. It codes for CASSDPGEGALNTEAFF.

The V and J genes are TRBV30 and TRBJ1-5; D gene unclear. Looked up from germline, CDR1 is GTSNPN and CDR2 is SVGIG (reference sequence). V lost 5 bases and J 2 bases, leaving 19 bases between the germline ends. This CDR3 contains 16 residues. This CDR3 is CAWGEDGGWGNQPQHF. The CDR3 DNA reads as TGTGCCTGGGGCGAGGACGGCGGCTGGGGCAATCAGCCCCAGCATTTT.

The chain is built from TRBV7-3 and TRBJ2-5, with 16 positions matching TRBD2. Germline CDR1 is SGHTA and CDR2 is FQGTGA. The CDR3 loop spans 18 amino acids. Trimming took 5 bases from V and 1 from J; bases not matched to a gene: 7. The CDR3 region has the DNA TGTGCCAGCAGCCCGGGACTAGCGGGAGGGCCGCCCCAAGAGACCCAGTACTTC. It is translated as CASSPGLAGGPPQETQYF. Full variable domain (missing parts from reference TRBV7-3 and TRBJ2-5): GAGVSQTPSNKVTEKGKYVELRCDPISGHTALYWYRQSLGQGPEFLIYFQGTGAADDSGLPNDRFFAVRPEGSVSTLKIQRTERGDSAVYLCASSPGLAGGPPQETQYFGPGTRLLVL.

This chain links TRBV5-1 with TRBJ1-2; D gene unclear. The V end lost 4 bases, the J end lost 10 bases, and 14 bases lay between the germline ends. The CDR3 is 12 residues long. Per germline, CDR1 SGHRS and CDR2 YFSETQ. The CDR3 nucleotides are TGCGCCAGCAGCCCCGATATAATAATCTACACCTTC. Translated, it gives CASSPDIIIYTF.

This chain uses TRBV2 with TRBJ1-2; a possible D gene is TRBD1 (5 bases). The germline V gene encodes CDR1 SNHLY and CDR2 FYNNEI. V was shortened by 3 bases and J by 6 bases, with 11 bases between the two germline ends. This CDR3 is 13 amino acids long. CDR3 sequence reads: CASSEAGRDGYTF. As DNA, the CDR3 is TGTGCCAGCAGTGAGGCAGGGAGGGATGGCTACACCTTC.

The gene calls are TRBV6-2 or TRBV6-3 and TRBJ2-5; TRBD1 aligns across 9 bases. Germline V CDR1 and CDR2: MNHEY, SVGEGT. The CDR3 contains 16 residues. The J segment lost 4 bases and the V segment lost 5 bases, leaving 11 bases of the junction unmatched. As DNA, the CDR3 is TGTGCCAGCAGTCCCCGCCCGGGACAGGGCTTAGAGACCCAGTACTTC. Amino acids: CASSPRPGQGLETQYF.